This TCR beta chain was identified during a study of tumor-infiltrating lymphocytes in primary liver carcinoma. Study overall: Ranging in age from 30 to 69 years, the patients were men and women.

Concerning this clonotype itself: Its antigen is currently unknown. In this CDR3 the conserved last residue, phenylalanine or tryptophan, is missing, so a read error is likely. Because the CDR3's place on the DNA is in doubt, the DNA is left out and the CDR3 is given as listed by TCRdb.

From about 0.5 ug of total RNA, TCR beta-specific cDNA was reverse-transcribed using a constant-region primer. Generation of the TCR beta libraries relied on three nested multiplex PCR rounds using slightly modified ARM-PCR. Both of the initial two PCR rounds ran for 10 cycles and employed TRBV1-TRBV30 forward primers alongside a C-beta reverse primer. TCRdb re-called the multiplex PCR reads through MiXCR, storing one row per CDR3 protein. This sample yields 20,000 to 25,000 distinct CDR3 sequences, of which about 79% are seen a single time; around two fifths belongs to the top ten. Findings and caveats of the study: Blood fell significantly below tumors in its top-250-clone fraction (p = 0.039). Pairs comparing tumor with adjacent tissue or blood overlapped less than pairs drawn from tumor regions.

Joint extraction of RNA and DNA used roughly 19-31 mg of bulk tissue that was unsorted. All tumor samples contained more than 80% viable tumor cells. Germline CDR1 and CDR2: MDHEN and SYDVKM. The CDR3 is 14 amino acids long, termini counted. The sequence came from a woman aged 25 to 45 with primary liver carcinoma and hepatitis B virus infection. Material for sequencing was liver tumor tissue from sampling region 1. Subset reported: tumor region T1, superior pole. This chain connects TRBV28 to TRBJ1-5; no check of the table's D call, TRBD1, against the DNA was made. This chain's CDR3 is CASSLTQGYQPQDY.